The next 5 T cell receptor beta chains were all read from a single sample in a study of blood T cell repertoires in COVID-19. The table came from immunoSEQ multiplex PCR; TCRdb's copy has only in-frame clones and leaves some out. The sample has about 200,000 clones; 80% to 85% are singletons. Input material: PBMCs or T cells enriched from blood (not recorded which). Receptors were obtained from a middle-aged man who had recovered from COVID-19.

This clone was counted once. The chain is built from TRBV12-3 or TRBV12-4 and TRBJ2-1, with no clear D. The CDR3 has 11 amino acids. V was cut by 6 bases and J by 7 bases, with 7 bases left in between. The CDR3: CASSLLNEQFF. For the CDR3, the DNA is TGTGCCAGCAGCCTTCTAAATGAGCAGTTCTTC.

CDR3 region: CASSDRGVNTEAFF. Written as DNA, the CDR3 is TGTGCCAGCAGCGACAGGGGGGTGAACACTGAAGCTTTCTTT. The V and J genes are TRBV7-2 and TRBJ1-1, with 9 bases fitting TRBD1. The CDR3 covers 14 residues. The germline V gene encodes CDR1 SGHTA and CDR2 FQGNSA. V trimming: 5 bases; J trimming: 0 bases; junction bases outside the gene matches: 1.

The rearrangement joins TRBV27 to TRBJ2-2, with TRBD1 as a possible D gene (5 bases). The germline gives CDR1 MNHEY, CDR2 SMNVEV (reference sequence). The V gene lost 6 bases and the J gene lost 1 base, with 9 bases spanning the gap. The CDR3 is 14 amino acids. This CDR3 reads CASRHTGNTGELFF. The CDR3 coding sequence is TGTGCCAGCAGGCACACAGGGAACACCGGGGAGCTGTTTTTT.

The chain employs TRBV11-2 and TRBJ2-2, with a weak D call TRBD1 (6 bases). CDR3 size: 16 residues. CDR1 and CDR2 from the germline V gene are SGHAT and FQNNGV. Between the trimmed V and J ends, which lost 5 bases and 9 bases, there was a span of 22 bases. The CDR3 nucleotides are TGTGCCAGCAGCCCACTACAGGGTCGGTCTAACAGGGAGCTGTTTTTT. Amino acid sequence: CASSPLQGRSNRELFF.

CDR3 DNA sequence: TGTGCCAGCAGCACAACTAGGATGGCGCCAGGTTATCAGCCCCAGCATTTT. The encoded protein is CASSTTRMAPGYQPQHF. The V gene is TRBV21-1, the J gene TRBJ1-5. TRBV21-1 corresponds to a pseudogene. The CDR3 contains 17 residues.